This T cell receptor beta chain was profiled in a study of blood T cell repertoires in COVID-19. Background on the study: Both acute and convalescent COVID-19 samples were obtained from the United States, Italy and Spain. PBMCs, B-cell-depleted T cells, or T cells provided the cDNA or gDNA that made up the material.

The CDR3 is 14 residues long. Germline assignment: CDR1 LNHDA and CDR2 SQIVND (reference sequence). V lost 2 bases and J lost 1, with 8 bases in between. In the study's own analysis: It was from reference gene primer amplification that nucleated cell counts were estimated. Generated by immunoSEQ multiplex PCR, the TCRdb table keeps only in-frame clones and is missing some. The V and J calls and the clone size are those of that table, but D and trimming were determined from the DNA. The profile shows a few hundred thousand clones, roughly nine tenths of them singletons. The sequence was obtained from a woman in her 50s who had recovered from COVID-19. This chain uses TRBV19 with TRBJ1-1; D not certain. The sample taken for sequencing was peripheral blood. Written as DNA, the CDR3 is TGTGCCAGTAGTATAAAGGCAGGGAACACTGAAGCTTTCTTT. The encoded protein is CASSIKAGNTEAFF.